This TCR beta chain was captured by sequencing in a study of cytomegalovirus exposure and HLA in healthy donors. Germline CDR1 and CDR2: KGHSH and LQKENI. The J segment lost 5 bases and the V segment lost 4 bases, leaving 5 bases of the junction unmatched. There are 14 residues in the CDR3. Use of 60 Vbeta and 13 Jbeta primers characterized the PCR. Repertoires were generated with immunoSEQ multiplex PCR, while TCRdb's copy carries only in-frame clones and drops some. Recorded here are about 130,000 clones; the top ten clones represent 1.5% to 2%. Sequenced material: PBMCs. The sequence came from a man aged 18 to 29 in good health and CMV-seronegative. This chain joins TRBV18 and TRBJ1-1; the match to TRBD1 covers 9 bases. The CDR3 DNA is TGTGCCAGCTCACGGGACAGGGAAAGGACTGAAGCTTTCTTT. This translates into CASSRDRERTEAFF.